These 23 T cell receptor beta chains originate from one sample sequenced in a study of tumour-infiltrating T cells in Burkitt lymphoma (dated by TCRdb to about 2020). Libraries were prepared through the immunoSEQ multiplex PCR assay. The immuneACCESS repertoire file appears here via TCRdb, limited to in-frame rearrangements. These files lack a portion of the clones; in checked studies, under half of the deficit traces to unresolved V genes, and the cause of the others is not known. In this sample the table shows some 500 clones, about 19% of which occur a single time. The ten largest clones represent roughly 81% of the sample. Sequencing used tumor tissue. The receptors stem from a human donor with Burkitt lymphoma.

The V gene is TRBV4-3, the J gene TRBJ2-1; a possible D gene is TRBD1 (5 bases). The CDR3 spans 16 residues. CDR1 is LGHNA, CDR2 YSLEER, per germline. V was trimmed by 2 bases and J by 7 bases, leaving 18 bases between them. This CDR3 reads CASSQNGAGLRNEQFF. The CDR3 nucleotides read TGCGCCAGCAGCCAAAATGGGGCAGGGCTTAGGAATGAGCAGTTCTTC.

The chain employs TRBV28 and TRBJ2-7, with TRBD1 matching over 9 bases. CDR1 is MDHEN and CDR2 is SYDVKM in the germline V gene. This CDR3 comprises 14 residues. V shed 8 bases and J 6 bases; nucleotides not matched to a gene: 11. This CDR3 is CASQTQGALIEQYF. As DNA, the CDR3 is TGTGCCAGCCAAACACAGGGGGCGCTAATCGAGCAGTACTTC.

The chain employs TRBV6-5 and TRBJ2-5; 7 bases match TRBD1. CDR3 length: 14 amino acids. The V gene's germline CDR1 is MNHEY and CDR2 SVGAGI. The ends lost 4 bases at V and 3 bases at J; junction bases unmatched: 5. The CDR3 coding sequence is TGTGCCAGCAGTTCCTCCGGGACAGAAGAGACCCAGTACTTC. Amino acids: CASSSSGTEETQYF.

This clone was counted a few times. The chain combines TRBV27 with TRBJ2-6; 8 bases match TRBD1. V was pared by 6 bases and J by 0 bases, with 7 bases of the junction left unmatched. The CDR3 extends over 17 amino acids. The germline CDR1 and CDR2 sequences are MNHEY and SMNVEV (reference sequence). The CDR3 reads CASRIQGGFSGANVLTF. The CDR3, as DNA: TGTGCCAGCAGGATACAGGGGGGTTTCTCTGGGGCCAACGTCCTGACTTTC.

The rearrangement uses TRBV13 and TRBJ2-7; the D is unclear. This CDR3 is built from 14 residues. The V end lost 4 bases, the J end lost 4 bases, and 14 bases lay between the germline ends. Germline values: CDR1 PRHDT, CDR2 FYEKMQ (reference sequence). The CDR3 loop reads CASSSWAEPYEQYF. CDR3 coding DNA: TGTGCCAGCAGCTCCTGGGCGGAGCCTTACGAGCAGTACTTC.

DNA for the CDR3: TGTGCCAGCAGTTTGGCTCAGGGTAGTTTCGATACGCAGTATTTT. Translated, it gives CASSLAQGSFDTQYF. This chain joins TRBV27 and TRBJ2-3, with D perhaps matching TRBD1 (5 bases). The CDR3 runs 15 residues. The V end was cut by 3 bases, the J end by 6 bases, with 16 bases between. The germline V gene has CDR1 MNHEY and CDR2 SMNVEV (reference sequence).

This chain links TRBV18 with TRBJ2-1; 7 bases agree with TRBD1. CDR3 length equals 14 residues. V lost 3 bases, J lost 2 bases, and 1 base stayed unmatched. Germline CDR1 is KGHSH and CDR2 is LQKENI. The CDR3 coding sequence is TGTGCCAGCTCACCGGGACAGCCCTACAATGAGCAGTTCTTC. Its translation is CASSPGQPYNEQFF. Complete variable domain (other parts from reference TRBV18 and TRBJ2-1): NAGVMQNPRHLVRRRGQEARLRCSPMKGHSHVYWYRQLPEEGLKFMVYLQKENIIDESGMPKERFSAEFPKEGPSILRIQQVVRGDSAAYFCASSPGQPYNEQFFGPGTRLTVL.

The CDR3 DNA reads as TGTGCCAGCAGTTCCCTACTAGCGGGAGGACACAATGAGCAGTTCTTC. Amino acid sequence: CASSSLLAGGHNEQFF. The chain carries TRBV28 and TRBJ2-1; 12 bases are shared with TRBD2. Germline loops: CDR1 MDHEN, CDR2 SYDVKM. V shed 4 bases, J shed 5 bases, and the junction held 6 bases outside the gene matches. The CDR3 has 16 amino acids.

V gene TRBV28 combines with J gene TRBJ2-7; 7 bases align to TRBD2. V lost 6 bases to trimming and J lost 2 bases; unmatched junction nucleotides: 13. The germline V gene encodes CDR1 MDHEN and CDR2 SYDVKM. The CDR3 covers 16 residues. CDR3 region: CASRRNSGNPPYEQYF. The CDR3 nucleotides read TGTGCCAGCAGAAGAAACAGCGGGAATCCCCCCTACGAGCAGTACTTC.

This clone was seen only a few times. The CDR3 region has the DNA TGTGCCAGCAGCCCATCCCCTACACTAGCCAAAAACATTCAGTACTTC. Translating it yields CASSPSPTLAKNIQYF. The chain carries TRBV7-8 and TRBJ2-4; no definite D call. The V end lost 5 bases, the J end lost 0 bases, and 14 bases lay between the germline ends. This CDR3 is built from 16 residues. Germline assignment: CDR1 SGHVS and CDR2 FQNEAQ.

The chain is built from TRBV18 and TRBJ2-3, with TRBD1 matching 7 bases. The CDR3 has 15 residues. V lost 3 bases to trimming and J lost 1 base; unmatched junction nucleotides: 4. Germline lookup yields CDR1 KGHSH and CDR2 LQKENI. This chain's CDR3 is CASSPLTGGTDTQYF. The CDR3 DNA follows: TGTGCCAGCTCACCCCTTACAGGGGGCACAGATACGCAGTATTTT.

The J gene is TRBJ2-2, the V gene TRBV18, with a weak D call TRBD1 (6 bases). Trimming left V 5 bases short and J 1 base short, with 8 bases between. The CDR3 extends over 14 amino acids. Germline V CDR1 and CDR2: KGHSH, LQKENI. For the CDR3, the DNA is TGTGCCAGCTCAGAGGGGGTGAACACCGGGGAGCTGTTTTTT. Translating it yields CASSEGVNTGELFF.

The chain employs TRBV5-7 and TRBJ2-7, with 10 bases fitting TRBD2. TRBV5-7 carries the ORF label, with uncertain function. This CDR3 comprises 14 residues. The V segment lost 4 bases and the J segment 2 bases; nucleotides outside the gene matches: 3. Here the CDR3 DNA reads TGTGCCAGCAGCCCCAGCGGGAGGGCCTACGAGCAGTACTTC. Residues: CASSPSGRAYEQYF.

The CDR3 protein is CASSHRGYTF. The DNA for the CDR3 is TGTGCCAGCAGCCATCGGGGCTACACCTTC. This chain connects TRBV28 to TRBJ1-2; no reliable D call. This CDR3 has 10 amino acids. The germline V and J ends were trimmed by 6 bases and 8 bases, with 7 bases remaining between them. Germline values: CDR1 MDHEN, CDR2 SYDVKM.

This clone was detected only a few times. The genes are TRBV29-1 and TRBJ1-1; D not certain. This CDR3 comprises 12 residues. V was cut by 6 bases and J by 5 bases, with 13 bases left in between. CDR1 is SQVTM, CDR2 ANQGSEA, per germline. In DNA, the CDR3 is TGCAGCGTAAAACGCGATGGGACTGAAGCTTTCTTT. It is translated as CSVKRDGTEAFF.

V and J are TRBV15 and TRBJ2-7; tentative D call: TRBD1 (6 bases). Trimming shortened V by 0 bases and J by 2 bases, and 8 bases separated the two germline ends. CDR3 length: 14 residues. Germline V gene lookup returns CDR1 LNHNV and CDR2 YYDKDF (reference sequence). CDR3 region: CATSRETGPYEQYF. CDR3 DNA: TGTGCCACCAGCAGAGAGACAGGACCCTACGAGCAGTACTTC.

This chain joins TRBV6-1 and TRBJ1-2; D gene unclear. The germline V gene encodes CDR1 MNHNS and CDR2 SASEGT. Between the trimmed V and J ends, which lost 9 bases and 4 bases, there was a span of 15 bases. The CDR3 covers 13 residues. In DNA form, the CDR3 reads TGTGCCAGTACCCTGGGCGAGGCCTATGGCTACACCTTC. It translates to CASTLGEAYGYTF.

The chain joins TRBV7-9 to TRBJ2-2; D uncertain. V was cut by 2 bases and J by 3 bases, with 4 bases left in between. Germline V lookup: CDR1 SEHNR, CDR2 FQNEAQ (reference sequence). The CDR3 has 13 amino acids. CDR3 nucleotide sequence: TGTGCCAGCAGCTTAAGGCACACCGGGGAGCTGTTTTTT. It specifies CASSLRHTGELFF.

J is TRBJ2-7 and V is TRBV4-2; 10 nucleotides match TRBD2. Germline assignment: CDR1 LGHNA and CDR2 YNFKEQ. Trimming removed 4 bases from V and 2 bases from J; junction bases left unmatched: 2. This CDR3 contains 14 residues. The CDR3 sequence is CASSPSGRAYEQYF. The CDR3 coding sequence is TGTGCCAGCAGCCCCAGCGGGAGGGCCTACGAGCAGTACTTC.

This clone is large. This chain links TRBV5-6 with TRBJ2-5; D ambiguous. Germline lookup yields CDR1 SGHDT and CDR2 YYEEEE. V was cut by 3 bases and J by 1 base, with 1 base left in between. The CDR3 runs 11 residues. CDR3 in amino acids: CASSSQETQYF. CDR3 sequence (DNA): TGTGCCAGCAGCTCCCAAGAGACCCAGTACTTC.

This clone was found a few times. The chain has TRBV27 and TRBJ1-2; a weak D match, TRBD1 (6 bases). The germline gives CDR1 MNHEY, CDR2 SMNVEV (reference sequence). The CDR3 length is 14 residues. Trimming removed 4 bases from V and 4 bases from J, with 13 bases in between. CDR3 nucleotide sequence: TGTGCCAGCAGTTACACAGGGTCGGGCTATGGCTACACCTTC. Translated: CASSYTGSGYGYTF.

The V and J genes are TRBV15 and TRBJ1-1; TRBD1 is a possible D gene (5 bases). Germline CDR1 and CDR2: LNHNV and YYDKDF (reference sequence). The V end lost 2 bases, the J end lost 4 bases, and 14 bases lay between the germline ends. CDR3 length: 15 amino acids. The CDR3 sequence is CATSRLGLVGTEAFF. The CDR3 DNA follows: TGTGCCACCAGCAGACTGGGGCTTGTCGGCACTGAAGCTTTCTTT.

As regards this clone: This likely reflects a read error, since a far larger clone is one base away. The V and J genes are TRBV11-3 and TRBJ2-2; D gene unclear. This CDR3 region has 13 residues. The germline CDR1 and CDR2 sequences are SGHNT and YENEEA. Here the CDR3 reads CANSLGYTGELFF. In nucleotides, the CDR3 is TGTGCCAACAGCTTAGGGTACACCGGGGAGCTGTTTTTT.